The clone carrying this TCR beta chain was counted a single time. Its antigen is not known. The source of the sample is a study of T cell responses to AZD1222 COVID-19 vaccine. Study-wide results and limits: Dominant at 160-218 and 743-854, vaccine-associated CD4 TCRs also spanned spike. Nearly half of spike-specific TCRs reportedly go after variant regions that carry no mutations. Of the AZD1222 recipients, only 5 to 7 were seropositive at baseline.

Method: immunoSEQ multiplex PCR; TCRdb's copy keeps in-frame clones and lacks some. Here the sample spans around 130,000 clones, over 75% being singletons. This receptor was identified in an adult in good health. The sample here was peripheral blood, taken on day 0 of AZD1222 vaccination.

The CDR3 loop reads CASSLNEGQPYEQYF. CDR3 in DNA: TGTGCCAGCAGCTTAAATGAGGGCCAGCCCTACGAGCAGTACTTC. V gene TRBV11-2 combines with J gene TRBJ2-7, with D tentatively TRBD2 (5 bases). CDR1 SGHAT and CDR2 FQNNGV come from the germline V gene. The CDR3 has 15 amino acids. Trimming removed 2 bases from V and 2 bases from J, with 13 bases in between.